This TCR beta chain was documented in a study of shared clonotypes between healthy human individuals. Study-wide results and caveats: Estimated clonotype richness was generally higher in naive than memory subsets.

Notes on this clone: Antigen: not known.

Genomic DNA from each subset was divided evenly over several immunoSEQ plates. This table comes from immunoSEQ multiplex PCR, and its TCRdb copy is limited to in-frame clones, with some not included. The sample shows hundreds of thousands of clones, 90% to 96% of them seen only once. Trimming took 5 bases from V and 1 from J, leaving 11 bases between them. Germline V gene data show CDR1 as SQVTM and CDR2 as ANQGSEA. The CDR3 extends over 13 amino acids. Sequenced: naive CD4+ T cells sorted from blood. Specified subset: CD45RA+ positively selected. This TCR was recovered from a woman younger than 45 in good health. The chain has TRBV29-1 and TRBJ1-1; no clear D gene. In nucleotides, the CDR3 is TGCAGCGTTCTAATCCAGCAGAACACTGAAGCTTTCTTT. This codes for CSVLIQQNTEAFF.